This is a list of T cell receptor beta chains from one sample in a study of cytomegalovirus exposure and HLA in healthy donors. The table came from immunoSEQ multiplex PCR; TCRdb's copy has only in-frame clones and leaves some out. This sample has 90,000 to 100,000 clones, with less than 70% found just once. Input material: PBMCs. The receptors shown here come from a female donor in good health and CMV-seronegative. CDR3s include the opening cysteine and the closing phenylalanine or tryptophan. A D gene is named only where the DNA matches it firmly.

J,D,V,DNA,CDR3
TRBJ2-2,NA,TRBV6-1,TGTGCCAGCAGTGTGCTAGTCTACACCGGGGAGCTGTTTTTT,CASSVLVYTGELFF
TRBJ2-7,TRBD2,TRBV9,TGTGCCAGCAGCGTAGCAGCGGGAGGTCCCGAGCAGTACTTC,CASSVAAGGPEQYF
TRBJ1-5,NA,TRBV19,TGTGCCAGCAAAAACAGGGCCGAGCAGCCCCAGCATTTT,CASKNRAEQPQHF
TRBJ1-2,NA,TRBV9,TGTGCCAGCAGCACAAACAGGGACGTGAGCTACACCTTC,CASSTNRDVSYTF
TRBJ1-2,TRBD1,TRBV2,TGTGCCAGCAGTCACAGGGGAGGCGGCTACACCTTC,CASSHRGGGYTF
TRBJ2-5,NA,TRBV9,TGTGCCAGCAGCCCAGGGTCCCAAGAGACCCAGTACTTC,CASSPGSQETQYF
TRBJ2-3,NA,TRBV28,TGTGCCAGCAGCCAAGGCGCGACTAGCACAGATACGCAGTATTTT,CASSQGATSTDTQYF
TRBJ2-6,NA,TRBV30,TGTGCCTGGGGTCTCGGGAGGGGGCGCCTCTCTGGGGCCAACGTCCTGACTTTC,CAWGLGRGRLSGANVLTF
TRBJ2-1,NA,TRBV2,TGTGCCAGCAAGAAAAGCCTCTACAATGAGCAGTTCTTC,CASKKSLYNEQFF
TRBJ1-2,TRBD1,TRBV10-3,TGTGCCACCGAGGGACAGGGGGGTACCTATGGCTACACCTTC,CATEGQGGTYGYTF
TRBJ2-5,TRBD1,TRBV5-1,TGCGCCAGCAGCTTGCCATTTGACAGGGGCTCGGAGACCCAGTACTTC,CASSLPFDRGSETQYF
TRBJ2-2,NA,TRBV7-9,TGTGCCAGCAGCTCCCCTGAGGGGGGGGGCTGGACCGGGGAGCTGTTTTTT,CASSSPEGGGWTGELFF
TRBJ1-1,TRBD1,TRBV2,TGTGCCAGCAGTGAAGCGCTCCGACAGGGAGGCACTGAAGCTTTCTTT,CASSEALRQGGTEAFF
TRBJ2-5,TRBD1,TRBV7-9,TGTGCCACCCGGGACAGGGGGTGGGAGACCCAGTACTTC,CATRDRGWETQYF
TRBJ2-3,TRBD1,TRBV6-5,TGTGCCAGCAGCAACCGAGGGACAGTCACAGATACGCAGTATTTT,CASSNRGTVTDTQYF
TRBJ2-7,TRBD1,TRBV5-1,TGCGCCAGCAGCCCCCGACAGGGGAGCCCCTACGAGCAGTACTTC,CASSPRQGSPYEQYF
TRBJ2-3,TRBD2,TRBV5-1,TGCGCCAGCAGCTTCCTAAATGGCGGGAGGGGTGATACGCAGTATTTT,CASSFLNGGRGDTQYF